This is a list of T cell receptor beta chains from one sample in a study of blood T cells in healthy people across ages. TCRdb independently ran MiXCR on the 5' RACE reads; one entry per CDR3 protein. This sample has about 670,000 distinct CDR3 sequences, with roughly 43% found just once. The specimen was blood. The receptors were gathered from a man at least 80 years old in good health. Both conserved end residues are part of each CDR3. The D gene is left open where the match is weak. Rows give clone size only sometimes, using once, few, many, or a class for an expanded clone.

NA	NA	TRBV4-1	TRBJ2-1	CASSQVVGEQFF	TGCGCCAGCAGCCAAGTTGTTGGGGAGCAGTTCTTC
TRBD2	few	TRBV5-1	TRBJ2-3	CASVQKAGNPDTQYF	TGCGCCAGCGTTCAAAAAGCGGGAAACCCAGATACGCAGTATTTT
NA	NA	TRBV3-1	TRBJ1-4	CASSRRQPNEKLFF	TGTGCCAGCAGCCGAAGACAGCCTAATGAAAAACTGTTTTTT
NA	few	TRBV5-6	TRBJ2-1	CASSLSPTRNDNEQFF	TGTGCCAGCAGCTTGAGCCCTACCCGAAACGACAATGAGCAGTTCTTC
NA	NA	TRBV7-2	TRBJ2-1	CASSPEKGSYNEQFF	TGTGCCAGCAGCCCGGAAAAAGGGTCCTACAATGAGCAGTTCTTC
NA	NA	TRBV4-3	TRBJ2-5	CASSLSPGGQETQYF	TGCGCCAGCAGCTTAAGCCCGGGCGGGCAAGAGACCCAGTACTTC
NA	NA	TRBV6-2/TRBV6-3	TRBJ2-1	CASTGVGNEQFF	TGTGCCAGCACCGGAGTGGGGAATGAGCAGTTCTTC
NA	NA	TRBV27	TRBJ2-5	CASSTGATVWQETQYF	TGTGCCAGCAGTACGGGGGCGACGGTTTGGCAAGAGACCCAGTACTTC
TRBD1	NA	TRBV27	TRBJ2-6	CASSKGQGRSGANVLTF	TGTGCCAGCAGTAAAGGACAGGGGCGGTCGGGGGCCAACGTCCTGACTTTC
NA	NA	TRBV5-1	TRBJ2-5	CASSENGLQETQYF	TGCGCCAGCAGTGAGAACGGGTTACAAGAGACCCAGTACTTC
NA	few	TRBV28	TRBJ2-6	CASSPPRRPGANVLTF	TGTGCCAGCAGTCCTCCACGTAGGCCTGGGGCCAACGTCCTGACTTTC
NA	NA	TRBV20-1	TRBJ2-3	CSASGSTSTDTQYF	TGCAGTGCTAGCGGGAGCACTAGCACAGATACGCAGTATTTT
NA	NA	TRBV2	TRBJ2-7	CATKKPGFAYEQYF	TGTGCCACCAAAAAGCCAGGGTTCGCCTACGAGCAGTACTTC
NA	once	TRBV12-3/TRBV12-4	TRBJ2-7	CASMQSYEQYF	TGTGCCAGCATGCAGTCCTACGAGCAGTACTTC
NA	NA	TRBV5-1	TRBJ2-2	CASSLLGPGELFF	TGCGCCAGCAGCCTCTTAGGGCCCGGGGAGCTGTTTTTT
NA	NA	TRBV18	TRBJ2-2	CASSPLGSGTGELFF	TGTGCCAGCTCACCACTCGGGAGCGGAACCGGGGAGCTGTTTTTT
NA	few	TRBV12-3/TRBV12-4	TRBJ1-6	CASKQGRVTGHSPLHF	TGTGCCAGCAAACAAGGCAGGGTTACCGGCCATTCACCCCTCCACTTT
TRBD1	NA	TRBV5-1	TRBJ2-5	CASSLEGAGRGTQYF	TGCGCCAGCAGCTTGGAGGGGGCAGGGCGAGGGACCCAGTACTTC
NA	NA	TRBV7-3	TRBJ2-1	CASSSDSSRVYTEQFF	TGTGCCAGCAGCTCTGATAGCTCAAGGGTCTACACTGAGCAGTTCTTC
NA	few	TRBV20-1	TRBJ2-1	CSARDPSGAEQFF	TGCAGTGCTAGAGATCCCTCAGGGGCTGAGCAGTTCTTC
NA	NA	TRBV20-1	TRBJ2-1	CSARSQEERSYNEQFF	TGCAGTGCTAGATCCCAGGAGGAGCGCTCCTACAATGAGCAGTTCTTC
TRBD1	NA	TRBV6-1	TRBJ2-2	CASSPGQGWDTGELFF	TGTGCCAGCAGCCCTGGACAGGGTTGGGACACCGGGGAGCTGTTTTTT
NA	NA	TRBV6-2/TRBV6-3	TRBJ2-2	CASRNTGELFF	TGTGCCAGCAGGAACACCGGGGAGCTGTTTTTT
TRBD1	NA	TRBV27	TRBJ2-6	CASSYYPGTGGDAGANVLTF	TGTGCCAGCAGTTATTACCCCGGGACAGGGGGTGACGCTGGGGCCAACGTCCTGACTTTC
TRBD2	NA	TRBV6-2/TRBV6-3	TRBJ2-3	CASRIAWGSGGHTDTQYF	TGTGCCAGCAGAATTGCCTGGGGTAGCGGGGGGCACACAGATACGCAGTATTTT
NA	few	TRBV7-3	TRBJ1-1	CASSLSVNTEAFF	TGTGCCAGCAGCTTATCTGTGAACACTGAAGCTTTCTTT
TRBD1	few	TRBV6-2/TRBV6-3	TRBJ2-7	CASSYGGQGTSYEQYF	TGTGCCAGCAGTTACGGTGGACAGGGGACCTCCTACGAGCAGTACTTC